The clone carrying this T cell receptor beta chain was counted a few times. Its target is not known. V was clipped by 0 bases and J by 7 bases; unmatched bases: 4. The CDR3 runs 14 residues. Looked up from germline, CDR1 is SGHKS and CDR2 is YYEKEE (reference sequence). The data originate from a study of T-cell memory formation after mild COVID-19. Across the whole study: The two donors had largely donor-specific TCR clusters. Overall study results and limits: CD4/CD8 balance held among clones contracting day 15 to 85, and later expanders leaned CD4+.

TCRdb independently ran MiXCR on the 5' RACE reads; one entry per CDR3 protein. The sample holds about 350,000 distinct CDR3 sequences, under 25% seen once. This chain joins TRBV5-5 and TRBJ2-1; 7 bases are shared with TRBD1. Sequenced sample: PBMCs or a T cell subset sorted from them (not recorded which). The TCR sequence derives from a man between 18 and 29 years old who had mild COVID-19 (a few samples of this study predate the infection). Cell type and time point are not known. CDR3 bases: TGTGCCAGCAGCTTGGCGCAGGGGGTAAATGAGCAGTTCTTC. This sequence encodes CASSLAQGVNEQFF.